Listed below are T cell receptor beta chains from one sample, sequenced in a study of T cell repertoires in cytomegalovirus infection. TCRdb recomputed calls from the reads with MiXCR, one row per CDR3 protein. Among fewer than 1,000,000 distinct CDR3 sequences listed, 30% to 40% were seen once. The antigens these receptors bind are not known. The sample here was cultured CD8+ T cells from PBMCs, taken from culture after CMV antigen stimulation. The receptors come from a human donor in good health (CMV status not recorded). Some clones in this sample may be carry-over from other donors' samples. Both conserved end residues are part of each CDR3. D genes are given only for firm matches. Where a row states a size, it is once, few, many or the class of an expanded clone; other rows omit it.

D: TRBD2; size: many; J: TRBJ2-5; V: TRBV7-3; DNA: TGTGCCAGCAGCTTACGCCGGGGGGTCCAAGAGACCCAGTACTTC; CDR3: CASSLRRGVQETQYF
D: TRBD2; size: few; J: TRBJ2-7; V: TRBV27; DNA: TGTGCCAGCAGTTTGATTACTAGCGGGGGTCTGCCGCGCGAGCAGTACTTC; CDR3: CASSLITSGGLPREQYF
D: NA; size: NA; J: TRBJ2-1; V: TRBV14; DNA: TGTGCCAGCAGTCCTAATATATACAATGAGCAGTTCTTC; CDR3: CASSPNIYNEQFF
D: NA; size: NA; J: TRBJ1-1; V: TRBV7-8; DNA: TGTGCCAGCAGCTTAAAGGGGATGGTGACTGAAGCTTTCTTT; CDR3: CASSLKGMVTEAFF
D: NA; size: NA; J: TRBJ1-1; V: TRBV3-1; DNA: TGTGCCAGCAGCCCCCTGGTCGAGTTTTTCACTGAAGCTTTCTTT; CDR3: CASSPLVEFFTEAFF
D: TRBD2; size: few; J: TRBJ2-1; V: TRBV3-1; DNA: TGTGCCAGCAGCCATCGAACTAGCGGAACGCTGAACAATGAGCAGTTCTTC; CDR3: CASSHRTSGTLNNEQFF
D: NA; size: NA; J: TRBJ1-6; V: TRBV15; DNA: TGTGCCACCAGCAGGAATCTATCACCCCTCCACTTT; CDR3: CATSRNLSPLHF
D: TRBD2; size: few; J: TRBJ2-3; V: TRBV4-3; DNA: TGCGCCAGCAGCCAAGATAGGACTAGCGGGGGATTCACAGATACGCAGTATTTT; CDR3: CASSQDRTSGGFTDTQYF
D: TRBD1; size: few; J: TRBJ1-1; V: TRBV19; DNA: TGTGCCAGTAGTACCGGGACAGGCGCTTTCTTT; CDR3: CASSTGTGAFF
D: TRBD2; size: NA; J: TRBJ2-1; V: TRBV3-1; DNA: TGTGCCAGCAGCTCAGCGGGGGACCGTCGGGATGAGCAGTTCTTC; CDR3: CASSSAGDRRDEQFF
D: TRBD1; size: few; J: TRBJ2-2; V: TRBV2; DNA: TGTGCCAGCAGGCCATCATGGGACAGGATAAATTCCTTGGGCGGGGAGCTGTTTTTT; CDR3: CASRPSWDRINSLGGELFF
D: TRBD1; size: NA; J: TRBJ2-1; V: TRBV5-6; DNA: TGTGCCAGCAAGAGACAGGGGAGCTCAACCTATGAGCAGTTCTTC; CDR3: CASKRQGSSTYEQFF
D: NA; size: few; J: TRBJ1-1; V: TRBV28; DNA: TGTGCCAGCACTCCCCGGGGGGGGAGCACTGAAGCTTTCTTT; CDR3: CASTPRGGSTEAFF
D: NA; size: NA; J: TRBJ2-5; V: TRBV7-6; DNA: TGTGTCAGCAGCCTACCGGGACACGGCCAAGAGACCCAGTACTTC; CDR3: CVSSLPGHGQETQYF
D: NA; size: NA; J: TRBJ1-2; V: TRBV14; DNA: TGTGCCAGCAGCCAAGGGGGCACAGCAAATGGCTACACCTTC; CDR3: CASSQGGTANGYTF
D: NA; size: many; J: TRBJ1-2; V: TRBV7-9; DNA: TGTGCCATAGTGGGGGAAGCAAGTGGCTACACCTTC; CDR3: CAIVGEASGYTF
D: TRBD1; size: NA; J: TRBJ2-3; V: TRBV6-1; DNA: TGTGCCAGCAGTGAAGCCGAGAACAGGGGGGGCACAGATACGCAGTATTTT; CDR3: CASSEAENRGGTDTQYF
D: TRBD2; size: NA; J: TRBJ2-2; V: TRBV7-9; DNA: TGTGCCAGCAGAGTCCGGACTAGCAGGAACACCGGGGAGCTGTTTTTT; CDR3: CASRVRTSRNTGELFF
D: TRBD2; size: few; J: TRBJ2-7; V: TRBV27; DNA: TGTGCCAGCAGCCACTTAGCGGGGGGCCGCTACGAGCAGTACTTC; CDR3: CASSHLAGGRYEQYF
D: NA; size: many; J: TRBJ2-3; V: TRBV7-9; DNA: TGTGCCAGCAGCCCGAGGGCGCCCGGGACCCTCACAGATACGCAGTATTTT; CDR3: CASSPRAPGTLTDTQYF
D: NA; size: few; J: TRBJ1-1; V: TRBV4-3; DNA: TGCGCCAGCAGCCAAGATCGAAGGGGGACTGAAGCTTTCTTT; CDR3: CASSQDRRGTEAFF
D: TRBD1; size: few; J: TRBJ1-4; V: TRBV7-6; DNA: TGTGCCAGCAGCTTAGTCACAGGGGATAATGAAAAACTGTTTTTT; CDR3: CASSLVTGDNEKLFF
D: TRBD1; size: NA; J: TRBJ2-7; V: TRBV19; DNA: TGTGCCAGTAGTATCCCGGACAGGGGGCAAGACGAGCAGTACTTC; CDR3: CASSIPDRGQDEQYF
D: NA; size: NA; J: TRBJ1-4; V: TRBV6-8; DNA: TGTGCCAACAGTTACGGAGGGATCCCAACTAATGAAAAACTGTTTTTT; CDR3: CANSYGGIPTNEKLFF
D: NA; size: few; J: TRBJ1-2; V: TRBV7-8; DNA: TGTGCCAGCAGCTTAGCGGCACTGGCCTATGGCTACACCTTC; CDR3: CASSLAALAYGYTF
D: TRBD1; size: many; J: TRBJ1-5; V: TRBV7-8; DNA: TGTGCCAGCAGCCCAGGACAGGGAGATAGTCAGCCCCAGCATTTT; CDR3: CASSPGQGDSQPQHF